These T cell receptor beta chains were read from a single sample in a study of blood T cell repertoires in COVID-19. TCRdb's table, derived via immunoSEQ multiplex PCR, lists solely in-frame clones and lacks some. The repertoire holds 150,000 to 200,000 clones, around 87% seen once, with 2.5% to 3.5% in the top ten. The sample consisted of peripheral blood. Source of these receptors: a woman between 25 and 40 years old with active or convalescent COVID-19. Each CDR3 is given with its conserved first and last residue. D genes are given only for firm matches. For some rows the clone size is stated as once, few or many, or as a class when expanded; others skip it.

J	size	D	V	CDR3	DNA
TRBJ1-4	NA	TRBD1	TRBV20-1	CSASRTGEGVGDEKLFF	TGCAGTGCTAGTAGGACAGGGGAAGGGGTAGGGGATGAAAAACTGTTTTTT
TRBJ1-4	NA	NA	TRBV9	CASSEQDTFATNEKLFF	TGTGCCAGCAGCGAACAGGACACCTTTGCAACTAATGAAAAACTGTTTTTT
TRBJ1-1	NA	TRBD1	TRBV12-3/TRBV12-4	CASSLSRGEAFF	TGTGCCAGCAGTTTGTCCAGGGGGGAAGCTTTCTTT
TRBJ2-3	many	NA	TRBV7-6	CASSLAAPSTDTQYF	TGTGCCAGCAGCTTAGCTGCGCCTAGCACAGATACGCAGTATTTT
TRBJ2-7	NA	TRBD2	TRBV5-1	CASSPGGTSGTEQYF	TGCGCCAGCAGCCCGGGAGGGACTAGCGGGACCGAGCAGTACTTC
TRBJ2-1	NA	NA	TRBV5-6	CASSLGAYNEQFF	TGTGCCAGCAGCTTGGGGGCGTACAATGAGCAGTTCTTC
TRBJ1-1	NA	NA	TRBV3-1/TRBV3-2	CASSPEGGRAFF	TGTGCCAGCAGCCCCGAGGGGGGGCGAGCTTTCTTT
TRBJ2-1	once	NA	TRBV2	CASSEWVGDNEQFF	TGTGCCAGCAGTGAATGGGTAGGAGACAATGAGCAGTTCTTC
TRBJ2-1	NA	TRBD2	TRBV7-9	CASSFGGAGYNEQFF	TGTGCCAGCAGCTTCGGGGGGGCCGGTTACAATGAGCAGTTCTTC
TRBJ2-3	NA	NA	TRBV29-1	CSVKQVSSTDTQYF	TGCAGCGTCAAACAGGTATCTAGCACAGATACGCAGTATTTT
TRBJ2-5	NA	NA	TRBV28	CASSFITRQQETQYF	TGTGCCAGCAGTTTTATAACTAGGCAACAAGAGACCCAGTACTTC
TRBJ2-7	NA	NA	TRBV7-2	CASSLVGGASYEQYF	TGTGCCAGCAGCTTAGTGGGGGGGGCCTCCTACGAGCAGTACTTC
TRBJ2-1	NA	TRBD2	TRBV13	CASSLKLSGSSYNEQFF	TGTGCCAGCAGTTTGAAGTTGAGCGGGAGCTCCTACAATGAGCAGTTCTTC
TRBJ2-7	once	NA	TRBV3-1/TRBV3-2	CASSQGRRDPSSYEQYF	TGTGCCAGCAGCCAAGGTCGGCGGGACCCCAGCTCCTACGAGCAGTACTTC
TRBJ2-3	NA	TRBD1	TRBV4-2	CASSHGGTGTSTDTQYF	TGTGCCAGCAGCCATGGAGGGACAGGGACGTCCACAGATACGCAGTATTTT
TRBJ2-3	NA	TRBD1	TRBV2	CASSDRGLATDTQYF	TGTGCCAGCAGTGACAGGGGGCTTGCCACAGATACGCAGTATTTT
TRBJ2-1	once	NA	TRBV10-2	CASSESMVPGEQFF	TGCGCCAGCAGTGAGTCGATGGTTCCGGGTGAGCAGTTCTTC
TRBJ1-1	NA	NA	TRBV27	CASSLGGTNTEAFF	TGTGCCAGCAGTTTGGGGGGGACGAACACTGAAGCTTTCTTT
TRBJ1-2	once	NA	TRBV30	CAWSVRRLIPYGYTF	TGTGCCTGGAGTGTACGGCGGCTTATTCCCTATGGCTACACCTTC
TRBJ1-2	NA	NA	TRBV5-6	CASSFQTNYGYTF	TGTGCCAGCAGCTTCCAAACTAACTATGGCTACACCTTC
TRBJ1-6	NA	NA	TRBV27	CASSLRVGWSPLHF	TGTGCCAGCAGTCTCAGGGTGGGGTGGTCACCCCTCCACTTT
TRBJ2-7	NA	TRBD2	TRBV9	CASSPRAGAYEQYF	TGTGCCAGCAGCCCCAGGGCGGGAGCTTATGAGCAGTACTTC
TRBJ1-2	NA	TRBD1	TRBV19	CASSPDRGNYRYTF	TGTGCCAGTAGTCCCGACAGGGGGAACTATCGCTACACCTTC
TRBJ2-1	NA	TRBD1	TRBV10-1	CASRRDSSNEQFF	TGCGCCAGCAGGAGGGACAGCTCTAATGAGCAGTTCTTC
TRBJ2-2	NA	TRBD2	TRBV2	CASSERLAGVGTGELFF	TGTGCCAGCAGTGAAAGGCTAGCGGGAGTTGGCACCGGGGAGCTGTTTTTT
TRBJ1-1	NA	NA	TRBV28	CASSLTRVQAFF	TGTGCCAGCAGTTTGACTAGGGTTCAAGCTTTCTTT
TRBJ2-2	NA	TRBD1	TRBV10-2	CASSGRDRYTGELFF	TGCGCCAGCAGTGGCCGGGACAGGTACACCGGGGAGCTGTTTTTT
TRBJ1-6	NA	NA	TRBV6-5	CASSSPGQANSPLHF	TGTGCCAGCAGTTCTCCGGGACAAGCAAATTCACCCCTCCACTTT
TRBJ2-7	NA	NA	TRBV2	CASRPGHYYEQYF	TGTGCCAGCAGACCGGGACACTACTACGAGCAGTACTTC
TRBJ1-2	NA	TRBD1	TRBV2	CASSETGSNYGYTF	TGTGCCAGCAGTGAGACAGGGAGTAACTATGGCTACACCTTC
TRBJ2-2	NA	NA	TRBV27	CASSPIWTVEASGELFF	TGTGCCAGCAGCCCTATATGGACAGTCGAAGCATCCGGGGAGCTGTTTTTT
TRBJ1-5	NA	TRBD1	TRBV19	CASSRDRGSNQPQHF	TGTGCCAGTAGTAGGGACAGGGGTAGCAATCAGCCCCAGCATTTT
TRBJ2-1	NA	TRBD1	TRBV7-2	CASSPGQGIYNEQFF	TGTGCCAGCAGCCCCGGACAGGGGATTTACAATGAGCAGTTCTTC
TRBJ1-5	NA	NA	TRBV5-1	CASSLGRPEEPQHF	TGCGCCAGCAGCTTGGGACGGCCGGAGGAGCCCCAGCATTTT
TRBJ1-4	NA	NA	TRBV5-1	CASSFDSSTNEKLFF	TGCGCCAGCAGCTTTGACAGTTCAACTAATGAAAAACTGTTTTTT
TRBJ2-3	NA	TRBD2	TRBV19	CASSASGGTQYF	TGTGCCAGTAGCGCGAGCGGGGGAACGCAGTATTTT
TRBJ1-3	NA	TRBD1	TRBV30	CAWSADRGEGNTIYF	TGTGCCTGGAGCGCGGACAGGGGGGAAGGAAACACCATATATTTT
TRBJ1-2	NA	NA	TRBV5-6	CASSLGRGQYGYTF	TGTGCCAGCAGCTTAGGACGGGGACAATATGGCTACACCTTC
TRBJ2-7	NA	TRBD2	TRBV25-1	CASSRPLLAGATYEQYF	TGTGCCAGCAGTCGTCCCCTCCTAGCGGGGGCTACCTACGAGCAGTACTTC
TRBJ1-1	NA	TRBD1	TRBV7-8	CASSLDLQGGYTEAFF	TGTGCCAGCAGCTTAGACCTACAGGGGGGGTACACTGAAGCTTTCTTT
TRBJ1-6	once	NA	TRBV10-1	CASSRPGVNSPLHF	TGCGCCAGCAGTCGTCCAGGGGTAAATTCACCCCTCCACTTT
TRBJ2-3	once	NA	TRBV10-1	CASSQRRGTDTQYF	TGCGCCAGCAGCCAGCGGAGGGGCACAGATACGCAGTATTTT
TRBJ1-3	NA	NA	TRBV15	CATSIDRNPGNTIYF	TGTGCCACCAGCATTGACAGAAACCCTGGAAACACCATATATTTT
TRBJ2-7	NA	TRBD1	TRBV5-6	CASSLYKRQGRSYEQYF	TGTGCCAGCAGCTTATACAAAAGACAGGGTCGGTCCTACGAGCAGTACTTC
TRBJ1-6	few	NA	TRBV19	CASSWQGGTSPLHF	TGTGCCAGTAGTTGGCAGGGAGGAACTTCACCCCTCCACTTT
TRBJ2-2	NA	TRBD1	TRBV14	CASSPRGLAGELFF	TGTGCCAGCAGCCCCAGGGGGCTGGCGGGGGAGCTGTTTTTT
TRBJ2-2	NA	TRBD1	TRBV13	CASSLGGTGRRELFF	TGTGCCAGCAGCTTAGGTGGGACAGGGCGGCGGGAGCTGTTTTTT
TRBJ1-4	NA	NA	TRBV11-2	CASTVRRGEKLFF	TGTGCCAGCACCGTCCGCCGGGGTGAAAAACTGTTTTTT
TRBJ1-6	NA	NA	TRBV19	CASSPQDYNSPLHF	TGTGCCAGTAGTCCACAAGATTATAATTCACCCCTCCACTTT
TRBJ2-7	NA	TRBD1	TRBV28	CATIRPRTGFYEQYF	TGTGCCACCATTCGCCCCCGGACAGGGTTCTACGAGCAGTACTTC
TRBJ1-2	NA	NA	TRBV3-1/TRBV3-2	CASSQVATYGYTF	TGTGCCAGCAGCCAAGTAGCAACATATGGCTACACCTTC
TRBJ1-4	NA	NA	TRBV5-4	CASSPTGGANEKLFF	TGTGCCAGCAGCCCCACGGGGGGTGCTAATGAAAAACTGTTTTTT
TRBJ2-2	NA	NA	TRBV10-1	CASSERGYGTGELFF	TGCGCCAGCAGTGAGCGGGGGTACGGGACCGGGGAGCTGTTTTTT